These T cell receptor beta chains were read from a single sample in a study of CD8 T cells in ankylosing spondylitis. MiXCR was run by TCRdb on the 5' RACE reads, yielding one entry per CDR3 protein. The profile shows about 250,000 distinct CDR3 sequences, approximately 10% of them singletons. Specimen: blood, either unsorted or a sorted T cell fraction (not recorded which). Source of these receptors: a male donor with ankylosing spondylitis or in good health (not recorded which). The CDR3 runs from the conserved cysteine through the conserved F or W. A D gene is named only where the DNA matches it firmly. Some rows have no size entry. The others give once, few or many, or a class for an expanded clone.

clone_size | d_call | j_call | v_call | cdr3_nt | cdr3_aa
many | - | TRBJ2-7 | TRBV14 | TGTGCCAGCAGCCAAGATCAACCCTTTTCCTACGAGCAGTACTTC | CASSQDQPFSYEQYF
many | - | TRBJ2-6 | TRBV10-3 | TGTGCCATCAGTGAAAACGCGAACTCTGGGGCCAACGTCCTGACTTTC | CAISENANSGANVLTF
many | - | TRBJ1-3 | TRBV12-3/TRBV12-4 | TGTGCCAGCAGTTTCCAGGTGCAGCTCTCTGGAAACACCATATATTTT | CASSFQVQLSGNTIYF
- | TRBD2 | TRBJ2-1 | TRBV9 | TGTGCCAGCAGCGGATCTAGCGGGAGTTTTGGTGAGCAGTTCTTC | CASSGSSGSFGEQFF
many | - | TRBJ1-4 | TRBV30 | TGTGCCTGGAGTGGGGCAGGGAGTCGTGAAAAACTGTTTTTT | CAWSGAGSREKLFF
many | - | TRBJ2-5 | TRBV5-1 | TGCGCCAGCAGCTTGGATAAGACCCAGTACTTC | CASSLDKTQYF
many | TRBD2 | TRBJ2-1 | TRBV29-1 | TGCAGCGTAGTCGGGACTAGCGGGGGGGCCGGTGAGCAGTTCTTC | CSVVGTSGGAGEQFF
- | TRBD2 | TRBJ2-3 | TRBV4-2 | TGTGCCAGCAGCCAACTCACCATAGCGGGCGAGGCCGATACGCAGTATTTT | CASSQLTIAGEADTQYF
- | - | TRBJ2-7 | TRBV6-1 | TGTGCCAGCAGTACCACCATCTACGAGCAGTACTTC | CASSTTIYEQYF
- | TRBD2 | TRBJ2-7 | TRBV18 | TGTGTCAGCTCAGCGCAGGGAGGGGTTGGCGAGCAGTACTTC | CVSSAQGGVGEQYF
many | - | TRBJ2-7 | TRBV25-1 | TGTGCCAGCAGTGAGTTAACCTACGAGCAGTACTTC | CASSELTYEQYF
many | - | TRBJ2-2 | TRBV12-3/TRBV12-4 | TGTGCCAGCAGCCTAATTAACACCGGGGAGCTGTTTTTT | CASSLINTGELFF
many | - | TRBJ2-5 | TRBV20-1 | TGCAGTGCGAGGAGGGGGCAGGGGGAGACCCAGTACTTC | CSARRGQGETQYF
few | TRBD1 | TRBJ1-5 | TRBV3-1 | TGTGCCAGCAGCCAAGGACAGGGGCCCCAGCATTTT | CASSQGQGPQHF
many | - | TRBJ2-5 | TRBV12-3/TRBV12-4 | TGTGCCAGCAGTTTAAATCCGGGGACCGAACAAGAGACCCAGTACTTC | CASSLNPGTEQETQYF
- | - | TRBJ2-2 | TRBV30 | TGTGCCTGGGATCGGGGGTTGGGCCGTGTTCCGGGGGAGCTGTTTTTT | CAWDRGLGRVPGELFF
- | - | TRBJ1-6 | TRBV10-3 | TGTGCCACAGCGGATGTCAGGCGAGCGACACCCCTCCACTTT | CATADVRRATPLHF
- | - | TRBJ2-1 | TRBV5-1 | TGCGCCAGCAGCTTGGAGGGGTCGGGGGATGAGCAGTTCTTC | CASSLEGSGDEQFF
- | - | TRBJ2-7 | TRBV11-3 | TGTGCCAGCAGCCAGGGATACTCACAGGGAGGCGAGCAGTACTTC | CASSQGYSQGGEQYF
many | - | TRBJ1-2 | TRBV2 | TGTGCCAGCAGTGAAGTGGGCAGAACCTCTGGCTACACCTTC | CASSEVGRTSGYTF
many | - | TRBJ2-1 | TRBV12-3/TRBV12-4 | TGTACCAGCAGTTCGGTCTATCCCAGCTTGGATGAGCAGTTCTTC | CTSSSVYPSLDEQFF
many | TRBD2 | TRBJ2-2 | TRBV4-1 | TGCGCCAGCAGCCAACCTAGCGGGAGGAGCACCGGGGAGCTGTTTTTT | CASSQPSGRSTGELFF
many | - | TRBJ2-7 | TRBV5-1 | TGCGCCAGCAGCTTGTCGGGGGAGTCCTACGAGCAGTACTTC | CASSLSGESYEQYF
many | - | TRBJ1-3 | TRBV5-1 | TGCGCCAGCAGTCAGGCCGGACAGACCAACACCATATATTTT | CASSQAGQTNTIYF
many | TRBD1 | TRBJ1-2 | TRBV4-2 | TGTGCCAGCAGCCAAGGGGGACAGGGCCCGTTCGGGTATGGCTACACCTTC | CASSQGGQGPFGYGYTF
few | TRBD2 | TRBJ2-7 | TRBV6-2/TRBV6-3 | TGTGCCAGCAGTTACGAACTAGCGGGGAGTTACGAGCAGTACTTC | CASSYELAGSYEQYF
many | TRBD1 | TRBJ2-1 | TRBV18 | TGTGCCAGCTCATCCCGGGACAGGGTTAGTGATGAGCAGTTCTTC | CASSSRDRVSDEQFF
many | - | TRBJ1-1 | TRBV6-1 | TGTGCCAGCGGGGGGGGGGACCACATGAACACTGAAGCTTTCTTT | CASGGGDHMNTEAFF
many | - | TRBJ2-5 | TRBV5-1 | TGCGCCAGCAGCTTGTCGGTGACAGACCAAGAGACCCAGTACTTC | CASSLSVTDQETQYF
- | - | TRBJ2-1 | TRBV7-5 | - | CISVSEAGAVAGDNEQFF
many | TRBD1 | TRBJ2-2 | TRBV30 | TGTGCCTGGAGTGGAACGATCCTTGGACAGGGTGGAACCGGGGAGCTGTTTTTT | CAWSGTILGQGGTGELFF
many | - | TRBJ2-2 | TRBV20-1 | TGCAGTGCTATGACTCAGCTAGTTCCGAACACCGGGGAGCTGTTTTTT | CSAMTQLVPNTGELFF
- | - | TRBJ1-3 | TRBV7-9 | TGTGCCAGCAGTACCCTTTACAGGGATCAAGGAAACACCATATATTTT | CASSTLYRDQGNTIYF
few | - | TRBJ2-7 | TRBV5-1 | TGCGCCAGCAGCTTGCAACAGGCACCCTACGAGCAGTACTTC | CASSLQQAPYEQYF
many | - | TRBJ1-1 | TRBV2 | TGTGCCAGCAGTGGTCAGGCGAACACTGAAGCTTTCTTT | CASSGQANTEAFF
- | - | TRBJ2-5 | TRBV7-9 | TGTGCCAGCAGCTCCCCCGGACAGATCCAAGAGACCCAGTACTTC | CASSSPGQIQETQYF
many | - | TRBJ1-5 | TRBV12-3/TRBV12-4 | TGTGCCAGCAGTCCCGGGGTCCTCAATCAGCCCCAGCATTTT | CASSPGVLNQPQHF
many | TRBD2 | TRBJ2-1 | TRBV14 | TGTGCCAGCAGCCACTTAGGAGCGGGGGGGCCCGGCAATGAGCAGTTCTTC | CASSHLGAGGPGNEQFF
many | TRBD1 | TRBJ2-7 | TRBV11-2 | TGTGCCAGCAGTTTTGGACAGGGAATGGTCTACGAGCAGTACTTC | CASSFGQGMVYEQYF
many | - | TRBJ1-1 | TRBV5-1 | TGCGCCAGCAGCCACGGGGGAGGGACTGAAGCTTTCTTT | CASSHGGGTEAFF
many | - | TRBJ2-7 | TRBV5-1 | TGCGCCAGCAGCTTGGGGGCAGGGCATCAGGACGAGCAGTACTTC | CASSLGAGHQDEQYF
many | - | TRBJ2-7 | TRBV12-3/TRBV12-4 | TGTGCCAGCAGTTTAGCGGACATGGTGACGCAGTACTTC | CASSLADMVTQYF
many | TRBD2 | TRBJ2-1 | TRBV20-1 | TGCAGTGCTACTCTGACTAGCCGCTCCTACAATGAGCAGTTCTTC | CSATLTSRSYNEQFF
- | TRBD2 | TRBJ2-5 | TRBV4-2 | TGTGCCAGCAGCCAAGGAAGCGGGGGAGGGGAGACCCAGTACTTC | CASSQGSGGGETQYF
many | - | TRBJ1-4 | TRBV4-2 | TGTGCCAGCAGCCAAGATCTGGGCCCTAATGAAAAACTGTTTTTT | CASSQDLGPNEKLFF
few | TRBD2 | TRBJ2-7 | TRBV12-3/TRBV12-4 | TGTGCCAGCAGCCAGAGACTAGCGGGGAACTACGAGCAGTACTTC | CASSQRLAGNYEQYF